This TCR beta chain was recovered during a study of blood T cell repertoires in COVID-19. Study context: PBMCs, B-cell-depleted T cells, or T cells provided the cDNA or gDNA that made up the material.

CDR1 LNHDA and CDR2 SQIVND come from the germline V gene (reference sequence). V was cut by 1 base and J by 3 bases, with 13 bases left in between. The CDR3 is 16 amino acids. Measured with immunoSEQ multiplex PCR; TCRdb has only the in-frame clones, and not every one. Here the sample spans about 210,000 clones, about 88% being singletons. The TCR sequence derives from a man in his 60s with acute or convalescent COVID-19. This sequence joins TRBV19 and TRBJ2-1; possible D gene TRBD1, 5 bases. The source material was peripheral blood. The CDR3: CASSIGPRQIYNEQFF. The CDR3 DNA sequence: TGTGCCAGTAGTATAGGCCCCCGACAGATCTACAATGAGCAGTTCTTC.